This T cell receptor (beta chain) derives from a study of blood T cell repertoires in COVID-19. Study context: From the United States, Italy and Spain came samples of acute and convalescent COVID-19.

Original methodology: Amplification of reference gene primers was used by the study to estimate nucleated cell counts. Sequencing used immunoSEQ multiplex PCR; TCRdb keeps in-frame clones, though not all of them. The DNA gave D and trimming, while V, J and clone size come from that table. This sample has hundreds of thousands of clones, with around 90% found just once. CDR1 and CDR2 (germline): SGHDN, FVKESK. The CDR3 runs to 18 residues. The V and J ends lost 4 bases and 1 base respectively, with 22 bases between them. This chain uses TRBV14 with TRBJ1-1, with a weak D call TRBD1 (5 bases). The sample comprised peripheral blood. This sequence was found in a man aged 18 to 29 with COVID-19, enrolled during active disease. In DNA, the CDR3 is TGTGCCAGCAGCCCAGACCTACCCTGGGGACTGACGAACACTGAAGCTTTCTTT. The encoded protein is CASSPDLPWGLTNTEAFF.